This T cell receptor beta chain is from a study of regulatory T cells in long-lasting Graves disease. This clonotype was recorded at least ten times. Arm-PCR of CDR3 regions and iRepertoire HTBI primers were the basis on which TCR beta libraries were built. TCRdb itself ran the multiplex PCR reads through MiXCR, one entry per CDR3 protein. The table lists 350,000 to 500,000 distinct CDR3 sequences, approximately 22% of them singletons, with 13% to 15% in the top ten. Sample time point: persistent/refractory GD, antithyroid drugs over 5 years with positive TRAb. Isolated PBMC RNA provided the starting material for the TCR library. The V end was cut by 5 bases, the J end by 8 bases, with 18 bases between. The CDR3 length is 14 residues. Germline CDR1 and CDR2: MDHEN and SYDVKM.

This TCR was recovered from a female donor with Graves disease. The chain joins TRBV28 to TRBJ1-2; D gene uncertain. This specimen was peripheral blood mononuclear cells (PBMCs), taken when the disease was refractory, from a patient treated with antithyroid drugs. The CDR3 reads CASSLRELGYGYTF. The CDR3 nucleotides are TGTGCCAGCAGTCTCCGGGAGTTAGGGTACGGCTACACCTTC.